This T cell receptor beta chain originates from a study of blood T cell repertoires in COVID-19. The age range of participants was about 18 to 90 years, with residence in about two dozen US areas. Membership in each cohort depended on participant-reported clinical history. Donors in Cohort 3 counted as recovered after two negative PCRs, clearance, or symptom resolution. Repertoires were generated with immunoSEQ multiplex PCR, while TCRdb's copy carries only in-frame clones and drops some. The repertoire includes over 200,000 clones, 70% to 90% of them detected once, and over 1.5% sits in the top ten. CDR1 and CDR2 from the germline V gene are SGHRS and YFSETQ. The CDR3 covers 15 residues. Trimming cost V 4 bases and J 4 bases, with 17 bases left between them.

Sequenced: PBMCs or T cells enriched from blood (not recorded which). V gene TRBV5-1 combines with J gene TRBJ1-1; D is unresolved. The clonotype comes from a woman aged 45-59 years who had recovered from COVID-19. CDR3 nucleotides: TGCGCCAGCAGCCTCGGCTTCGGGGAGGTCACTGAAGCTTTCTTT. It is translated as CASSLGFGEVTEAFF.